This T cell receptor (beta chain) derives from a study of blood T cell repertoires in COVID-19. Across the whole study: Italy, Spain and the United States were the sources of the convalescent and acute COVID-19 samples. Sources were T cells, B-cell-depleted T cells, or PBMCs; the material itself was cDNA or gDNA.

In the source study's methods: Counts of nucleated cells, estimated from reference gene primer amplification, were obtained. Assay used: immunoSEQ multiplex PCR; TCRdb lists only in-frame clones, some missing. V, J and clone size reflect that table, while D and trimming were determined from the DNA. The repertoire holds around 250,000 clones, with roughly four fifths as singletons. CDR1 is SGHAT, CDR2 FQNNGV, per germline. V dropped 2 bases and J dropped 2; count of bases not matched to a gene: 6. This CDR3 contains 15 residues. The material sequenced was peripheral blood. The TCR originated in a woman aged 18 to 35 with acute or convalescent COVID-19. The chain joins TRBV11-2 to TRBJ2-7; 7 bases align to TRBD2. The CDR3: CASSLPAGVPYEQYF. Here the CDR3 DNA reads TGTGCCAGCAGCTTACCGGCGGGAGTACCCTACGAGCAGTACTTC.